One sample yielded the 24 T cell receptor beta chains listed below, sequenced in a study of blood T cells in healthy people across ages. Primers used in a second PCR of about 6 to 11 cycles were a sample-barcoded 5' primer and a J-beta primer mix. Each CDR3 protein is one row after TCRdb ran MiXCR on the 5' RACE reads. The sample contains about 1.6 million distinct CDR3 sequences, 30% to 40% of which appear only once. Sequenced input: blood. The receptor set was obtained from a woman in her twenties or thirties in good health.

CDR3 amino acids: CSVVAGDYGYTF. The CDR3 DNA follows: TGCAGCGTTGTGGCAGGAGACTATGGCTACACCTTC. The V gene is TRBV29-1, the J gene TRBJ1-2; D is ambiguous. Trimming cost V 4 bases and J 3 bases, with 9 bases left between them. Germline values: CDR1 SQVTM, CDR2 ANQGSEA. The CDR3 runs 12 residues.

V usage is TRBV20-1 and J usage is TRBJ2-3, with 9 bases lining up with TRBD2. The germline CDR1 and CDR2 sequences are DFQATT and SNEGSKA (reference sequence). V trimming: 3 bases; J trimming: 0 bases; junction bases outside the gene matches: 16. The CDR3 is 19 amino acids. The CDR3 reads CSASKHGTSRAPSTDTQYF. For the CDR3, the DNA is TGCAGTGCTAGCAAACACGGGACTAGCAGAGCCCCTAGCACAGATACGCAGTATTTT.

CDR3 amino acids: CASMIGTGPNTEAFF. Written as DNA, the CDR3 is TGTGCCAGCATGATCGGGACAGGACCGAACACTGAAGCTTTCTTT. J is TRBJ1-1 and V is TRBV6-1; 8 nucleotides line up with TRBD1. Trimming took 7 bases from V and 1 from J; bases not matched to a gene: 8. In germline, CDR1 is MNHNS, CDR2 SASEGT. The CDR3 runs 15 residues.

This clonotype turned up a few times. The chain joins TRBV11-2 to TRBJ2-5; D assignment may be TRBD1 or TRBD2 (6 bases each). The V gene lost 1 base and the J gene lost 5 bases, with 14 bases spanning the gap. The CDR3 sequence is 15 residues long. The germline CDR1 and CDR2 sequences are SGHAT and FQNNGV. Here the CDR3 DNA reads TGTGCCAGCAGCTTAGTGTGGGGGGCGGGGGAGACCCAGTACTTC. It specifies CASSLVWGAGETQYF.

In the case of this clonotype: A much bigger clone sits one base away, suggesting this may be a read error. This rearrangement joins TRBV10-3 to TRBJ2-7; D call uncertain. In germline, CDR1 is ENHRY, CDR2 SYGVKD. This CDR3 is 12 amino acids long. Written as DNA, the CDR3 is TGTGCCATCAGTGAGGAGTCCTACAAGCAGTACTTC. Amino acid sequence: CAISEESYKQYF.

This chain uses TRBV20-1 with TRBJ2-3, with TRBD2 matching 14 bases. This CDR3 is 14 amino acids long. V was clipped by 3 bases and J by 8 bases; unmatched bases: 4. Germline V gene sequence: CDR1 DFQATT, CDR2 SNEGSKA (reference sequence). The CDR3 nucleotides are TGCAGTGCTAGCCCGGGACTAGCGGGAGCTACGCAGTATTTT. Its translation: CSASPGLAGATQYF.

The V call is TRBV20-1, the J call TRBJ2-1; D not resolved. The CDR3 is 12 amino acids. Looked up from germline, CDR1 is DFQATT and CDR2 is SNEGSKA (reference sequence). V was trimmed by 6 bases and J by 7 bases, leaving 13 bases between them. The CDR3 DNA follows: TGCAGTGCCACTCAGTTAATTAATGAGCAGTTCTTC. Translating it yields CSATQLINEQFF.

The chain employs TRBV2 and TRBJ2-7; 7 nucleotides agree with TRBD1. The CDR3 covers 14 residues. Germline trimming cut 6 bases from V and 0 bases from J; bases unmatched to any gene: 5. The germline V gene encodes CDR1 SNHLY and CDR2 FYNNEI. The CDR3 DNA reads TGTGCCAGCAGCTGGACAGGACACTCCTACGAGCAGTACTTC. Encoded protein: CASSWTGHSYEQYF.

This clonotype has a handful of counts. This sequence joins TRBV20-1 and TRBJ2-3, with unresolved D. V was cut by 2 bases and J by 9 bases, with 9 bases left in between. From germline, CDR1 is DFQATT and CDR2 SNEGSKA (reference sequence). The length of the CDR3 is 11 residues. CDR3 loop: CSARLTVTQYF. CDR3 sequence (DNA): TGCAGTGCTAGATTAACAGTAACGCAGTATTTT.

To note about this clonotype: The junction shows a germline mismatch at one end, possibly a read error. The J gene is TRBJ1-1, the V gene TRBV6-5; D may be TRBD1 (6 bases). This CDR3 spans 14 amino acids. Germline-derived CDR1 and CDR2 are MNHEY and SVGAGI. The CDR3 nucleotides read TGTGCTAGCAGTTACACGGACAGAGGCCCTGAAGCTTTCTTT. It yields the protein CASSYTDRGPEAFF.

This clonotype was recorded at least ten times. J is TRBJ2-5 and V is TRBV29-1; D is undetermined. V was clipped by 6 bases and J by 1 base, with 12 bases between them. The CDR3 length is 13 residues. Germline-derived CDR1 and CDR2 are SQVTM and ANQGSEA. DNA for the CDR3: TGCAGCGTCTTACGGGCGGTCCAAGAGACCCAGTACTTC. It specifies CSVLRAVQETQYF.

About this clonotype itself: Likely a read error: the CDR3 ends without its conserved phenylalanine or tryptophan. It is unclear where the CDR3 begins or ends on the DNA, so no DNA is shown, and the CDR3 is as TCRdb lists it. The chain employs TRBV27 and TRBJ2-5; the D call TRBD1 from the table was never checked on the DNA. The CDR3 length is 13 residues, termini included. Per germline, CDR1 MNHEY and CDR2 SMNVEV (reference sequence). CDR3 amino acids: CATLKGGRGFFGS.

The chain links TRBV11-2 to TRBJ2-3; D is uncertain. V shed 1 base and J shed 4 bases, with 12 bases lying between them. The germline gives CDR1 SGHAT, CDR2 FQNNGV. The CDR3 runs to 15 residues. The CDR3 DNA sequence: TGTGCCAGCAGCTTAGTTGGTAGGGATGCAGATACGCAGTATTTT. This sequence encodes CASSLVGRDADTQYF.

This clonotype showed up just a few times. This chain joins TRBV27 and TRBJ2-1; 7 nucleotides line up with TRBD1. CDR3 size: 13 residues. V shed 4 bases and J 7 bases; nucleotides not matched to a gene: 4. Germline CDR1 and CDR2: MNHEY and SMNVEV (reference sequence). The CDR3 bases are TGTGCCAGCAGTTGGGGACAGACGAATGAGCAGTTCTTC. Translating it yields CASSWGQTNEQFF.

This clonotype has at least ten counts. The chain is built from TRBV29-1 and TRBJ2-5; D call uncertain. The CDR3 loop spans 12 amino acids. Germline V CDR1 and CDR2: SQVTM, ANQGSEA. Deletions cut 5 bases from V and 4 bases from J, with 11 bases between. The DNA of the CDR3 is TGCAGCGTTTGGCACTTCGGAGAGACCCAGTACTTC. It codes for CSVWHFGETQYF. Full variable domain (outside the CDR3, taken from reference TRBV29-1 and TRBJ2-5): SAVISQKPSRDICQRGTSLTIQCQVDSQVTMMFWYRQQPGQSLTLIATANQGSEATYESGFVIDKFPISRPNLTFSTLTVSNMSPEDSSIYLCSVWHFGETQYFGPGTRLLVL.

The chain combines TRBV2 with TRBJ2-7; 12 nucleotides align to TRBD2. This CDR3 is 13 amino acids long. The germline gives CDR1 SNHLY, CDR2 FYNNEI. The J segment lost 4 bases and the V segment lost 8 bases, leaving 3 bases of the junction unmatched. CDR3 sequence reads: CASEGLAGYEQYF. CDR3 coding DNA: TGTGCCAGCGAGGGACTAGCGGGTTACGAGCAGTACTTC.

CDR3: CASSFASAGSFTDTQYF. The CDR3 region has the DNA TGCGCCAGCAGCTTTGCCTCGGCGGGGAGTTTCACAGATACGCAGTATTTT. The chain combines TRBV5-1 with TRBJ2-3, with D maybe TRBD2 (6 bases). CDR1 is SGHRS, CDR2 YFSETQ, per germline. The length of the CDR3 is 17 residues. The V end was cut by 2 bases, the J end by 2 bases, with 18 bases between.

V usage is TRBV20-1 and J usage is TRBJ2-5; D is possibly TRBD2 (5 bases). The CDR3 runs 13 residues. Germline lookup yields CDR1 DFQATT and CDR2 SNEGSKA (reference sequence). Between the trimmed V and J ends, which lost 5 bases and 2 bases, there was a span of 12 bases. The CDR3 DNA follows: TGCAGTGCTCCAGGAGCGGATCAAGAGACCCAGTACTTC. It translates to CSAPGADQETQYF.

This clonotype was counted once. This chain connects TRBV7-7 to TRBJ2-3; TRBD2 matches 12 bases. Germline CDR1 SSHAT, CDR2 FNYEAQ (reference sequence). The CDR3 is 16 amino acids. V shed 6 bases, J shed 8 bases, and the junction held 12 bases outside the gene matches. The CDR3 DNA reads as TGTGCCAGCAGTTCGGCTAGCGGGGGGGCCTTGGGTACGCAGTATTTT. Translating gives CASSSASGGALGTQYF.

The chain combines TRBV11-2 with TRBJ1-2; no firm D call. The germline V gene has CDR1 SGHAT and CDR2 FQNNGV. The germline V and J ends were trimmed by 5 bases and 8 bases, with 15 bases remaining between them. This CDR3 has 13 amino acids. As DNA, the CDR3 is TGTGCCAGCAGCCCTGTGCGGTTGGGCGGCTACACCTTC. Protein product: CASSPVRLGGYTF.

The chain couples TRBV12-5 to TRBJ1-1, with D hard to call. The CDR3 is 13 amino acids. The V gene lost 2 bases and the J gene lost 9 bases, with 13 bases spanning the gap. Germline V gene data show CDR1 as LGHNT and CDR2 as FRNRAP. The CDR3 region has the DNA TGTGCTAGTGGTTTGAGTTCGGACGGGAAAGCTTTCTTT. It yields the protein CASGLSSDGKAFF.

About this clonotype: Its ends do not fully match the called genes, so a read error is possible. This chain uses TRBV13 with TRBJ2-7; D gene unclear. The CDR3 has 12 amino acids. Germline CDR1 PRHDT, CDR2 FYEKMQ (reference sequence). The CDR3 DNA follows: TGTGCCAGCGGGCCCCTCTCCTACGAGCGGTACTTC. It specifies CASGPLSYERYF.

This clonotype was observed a few times. The V gene is TRBV12-3 or TRBV12-4, the J gene TRBJ2-2; 9 bases agree with TRBD2. V shed 5 bases, J shed 5 bases, and the junction held 12 bases outside the gene matches. This CDR3 is 17 amino acids long. The CDR3 loop reads CASSPWTVAGDTGELFF. CDR3 sequence (DNA): TGTGCCAGCAGTCCCTGGACTGTAGCGGGGGATACCGGGGAGCTGTTTTTT.

This clonotype was picked up many times. The chain employs TRBV4-1 and TRBJ2-7, with D perhaps matching TRBD1 or TRBD2 (5 bases each). CDR3 length: 15 amino acids. In germline, CDR1 is MGHRA, CDR2 YSYEKL. V lost 3 bases to trimming and J lost 5 bases, with 17 bases between them. The CDR3 spells CASSQGTHRIDEQYF. The CDR3 DNA reads as TGCGCCAGCAGCCAGGGGACCCATAGGATCGACGAGCAGTACTTC.